This TCR beta chain was identified in a study of shared clonotypes between healthy human individuals. Germline lookup yields CDR1 SGHRS and CDR2 YFSETQ. V gave up 2 bases and J gave up 1 base, with 21 bases separating them. This CDR3 has 18 amino acids. This clone was counted many times. The sample has other DNA sequences that encode this CDR3 too. TCRdb's table, derived via immunoSEQ multiplex PCR, lists solely in-frame clones and lacks some. The data contain some 490,000 clones, over 75% of them singletons. This TCR was recovered from a woman aged 40 to 55 in good health. Some clones in this sample may be carry-over from other donors' samples. This rearrangement joins TRBV5-1 to TRBJ2-5, with D possibly matching TRBD1 (6 bases). The specimen was PBMCs. CDR3 protein: CASSFTGTPGASQETQYF. The DNA for the CDR3 is TGCGCCAGCAGCTTTACCGGGACACCAGGGGCGAGCCAAGAGACCCAGTACTTC.